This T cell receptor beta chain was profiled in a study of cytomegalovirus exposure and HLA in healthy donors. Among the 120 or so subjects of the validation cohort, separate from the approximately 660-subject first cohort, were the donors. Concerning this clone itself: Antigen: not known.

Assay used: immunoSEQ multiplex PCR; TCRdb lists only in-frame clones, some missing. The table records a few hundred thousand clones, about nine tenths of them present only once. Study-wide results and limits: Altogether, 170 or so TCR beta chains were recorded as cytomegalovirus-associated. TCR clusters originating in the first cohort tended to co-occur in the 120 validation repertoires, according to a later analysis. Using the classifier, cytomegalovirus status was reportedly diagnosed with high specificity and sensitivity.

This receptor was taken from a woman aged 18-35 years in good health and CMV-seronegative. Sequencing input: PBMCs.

The CDR3 reads CASSSRTSGSYEQYF. CDR3 nucleotide sequence: TGTGCCAGCAGCTCCCGGACTAGCGGCTCCTACGAGCAGTACTTC. The J gene is TRBJ2-7, the V gene TRBV11-2, with 10 bases aligning to TRBD2. Germline V CDR1 and CDR2: SGHAT, FQNNGV. Trimming cost V 4 bases and J 0 bases; bases outside gene matches: 3. The CDR3 consists of 15 residues.